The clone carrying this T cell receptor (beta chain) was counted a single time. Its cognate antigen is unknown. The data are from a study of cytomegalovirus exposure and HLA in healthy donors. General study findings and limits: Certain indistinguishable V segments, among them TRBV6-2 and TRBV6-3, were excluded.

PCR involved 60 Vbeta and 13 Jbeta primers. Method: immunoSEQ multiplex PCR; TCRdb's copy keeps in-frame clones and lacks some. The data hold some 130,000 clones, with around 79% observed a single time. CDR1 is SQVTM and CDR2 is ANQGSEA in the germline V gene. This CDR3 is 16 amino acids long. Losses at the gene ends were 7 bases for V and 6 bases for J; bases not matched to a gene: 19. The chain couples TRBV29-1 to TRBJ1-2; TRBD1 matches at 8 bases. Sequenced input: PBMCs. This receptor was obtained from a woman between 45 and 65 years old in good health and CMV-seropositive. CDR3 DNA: TGCAGCGCCCGGGACAGGAACTACGAACTAACTAATGGCTACACCTTC. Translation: CSARDRNYELTNGYTF.